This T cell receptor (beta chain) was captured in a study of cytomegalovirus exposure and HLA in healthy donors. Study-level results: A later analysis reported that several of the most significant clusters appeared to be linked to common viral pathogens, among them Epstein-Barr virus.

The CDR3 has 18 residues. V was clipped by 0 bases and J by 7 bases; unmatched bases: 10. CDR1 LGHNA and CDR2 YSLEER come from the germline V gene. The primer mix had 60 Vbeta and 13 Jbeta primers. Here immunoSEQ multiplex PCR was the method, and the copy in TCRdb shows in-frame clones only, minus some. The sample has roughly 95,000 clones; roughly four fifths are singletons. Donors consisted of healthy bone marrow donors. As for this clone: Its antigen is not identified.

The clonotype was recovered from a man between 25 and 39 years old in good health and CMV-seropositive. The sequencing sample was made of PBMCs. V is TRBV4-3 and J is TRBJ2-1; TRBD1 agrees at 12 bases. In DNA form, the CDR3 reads TGCGCCAGCAGCCAAGATACCGGGACAGGGGGCATCGGGAATGAGCAGTTCTTC. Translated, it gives CASSQDTGTGGIGNEQFF.